In this sample, the clone carrying this T cell receptor (beta chain) turned up a few times. The antigen remains unidentified. The CDR3 consists of 13 residues. The germline CDR1 and CDR2 sequences are MRHNA and SNTAGT. J gave up 5 bases and V 7 bases, and 6 bases lay outside the gene matches. The sample belongs to a study of T cell responses to AZD1222 COVID-19 vaccine. Study information: Investigators merged groups given second doses at roughly 4 or roughly 12 weeks. Overall study results and limits: At 160-218 and 743-854, vaccine-associated CD4 TCRs were dominant, and they spanned spike.

Profiled with immunoSEQ multiplex PCR; TCRdb holds only in-frame clones, not every one. The table has over 110,000 clones, about 93% seen once. The starting material was peripheral blood, obtained on day 0 of AZD1222 vaccination. The sequence was collected from an adult in good health. V usage is TRBV6-4 and J usage is TRBJ2-7; 9 bases are shared with TRBD1. The CDR3 bases are TGTGCCAGCACGGGACAGGGTACCGACGAGCAGTACTTC. Its translation is CASTGQGTDEQYF.